This TCR beta chain emerged from a study of T cell repertoires in cytomegalovirus infection. Study summary: CMV epitopes used comprised recently identified HLA-C-restricted ones and well-studied HLA-B-restricted ones. Matching HLA type, along with CMV infection, was indicated by public TCR beta signatures. Regarding the study as a whole: Within the response measured ex vivo, HLA-C-restricted CMV-specific TCR beta clonotypes were dominant. Carriage of CMV together with the relevant HLA was identifiable through cumulative public TCR beta family frequency.

Using its own MiXCR run on the reads, TCRdb lists one record per CDR3 protein. Of roughly 350,000 distinct CDR3 sequences listed, about 32% are singletons. V lost 0 bases, J lost 6 bases, and 1 base stayed unmatched. This CDR3 contains 14 residues. Germline V lookup: CDR1 KGHSH, CDR2 LQKENI. In the case of this clonotype: Its specificity is not known.

This TCR was sampled from a human donor in good health (CMV status not recorded). Some clones in this sample may be carry-over from other donors' samples. The sequenced sample was cultured PBMCs, obtained from culture after CMV antigen stimulation. The gene calls are TRBV18 and TRBJ2-1; 8 bases align to TRBD2. In nucleotides, the CDR3 is TGTGCCAGCTCACCACCGGGACTAGGCAATGAGCAGTTCTTC. Its protein product is CASSPPGLGNEQFF.